This T cell receptor (beta chain) was identified during a study of response to subunit inactivated influenza vaccine. With 6 bases removed from V and 4 bases from J, the gap between germline ends came to 12 bases. There are 13 residues in the CDR3. TCRdb processed the RT-PCR reads anew with MiXCR; each CDR3 protein has one entry. The table has just under 250,000 distinct CDR3 sequences, 10% to 15% seen once. Remarks on this clonotype: What it binds is unknown.

Whole-study results and caveats: Authors suggested each seasonal influenza vaccination recruits few new T cells.

The material sequenced was non-naive T cells sorted from PBMCs, taken 14 to 15 days before vaccination. The rearrangement links TRBV12-3 or TRBV12-4 to TRBJ2-5; either TRBD1 or TRBD2 may fit D (5 bases each). The source is a man aged 45-65 years who received an inactivated influenza vaccine. The CDR3 DNA reads TGTGCCAGCAGGAGGGGACCTGGAGAGACCCAGTACTTC. This translates into CASRRGPGETQYF.